The 20 T cell receptor beta chains reported below all come from one sample, sequenced in a study of T-cell reconstitution after alpha-beta-depleted transplantation in children. Molecular barcoding with unique molecular identifiers was used for the TCRbeta library. TCRdb itself ran the PCR reads through MiXCR, one entry per CDR3 protein. The data hold 750,000 to 950,000 distinct CDR3 sequences, with less than 20% observed a single time. The source was PBMCs, mostly from graft donor cells, collected 360 days after TCRalphabeta/CD19-depleted stem cell transplant. These receptors came from a male patient younger than 18 who had a stem cell transplant for acute lymphoblastic leukemia, so the T cells may come from the graft donor.

This clonotype has at least ten counts. This chain links TRBV7-3 with TRBJ2-3; D gene unclear. The CDR3 has 16 amino acids. Trimming shortened V by 0 bases and J by 2 bases, and 12 bases separated the two germline ends. CDR1 and CDR2 from the germline V gene are SGHTA and FQGTGA. The CDR3 coding sequence is TGTGCCAGCAGCTTAACAGTCAACGGCTTCACAGATACGCAGTATTTT. As protein: CASSLTVNGFTDTQYF.

This clonotype has only a few counts. This rearrangement joins TRBV12-3 or TRBV12-4 to TRBJ1-2; 7 bases are shared with TRBD1. The trim removed 6 bases at V and 1 base at J, leaving 5 bases unmatched. This CDR3 region has 14 residues. The CDR3 DNA sequence: TGTGCCAGCAGGGGACAGTTGCTTAACTATGGCTACACCTTC. As protein: CASRGQLLNYGYTF.

The CDR3 sequence is CASRDPQWGTEAFF. CDR3 coding DNA: TGCGCCAGCAGGGACCCGCAGTGGGGCACTGAAGCTTTCTTT. The V and J genes are TRBV4-1 and TRBJ1-1; D is ambiguous. The CDR3 is 14 residues long. V was trimmed by 6 bases and J by 4 bases, leaving 15 bases between them. Germline V lookup: CDR1 MGHRA, CDR2 YSYEKL.

The chain couples TRBV6-5 to TRBJ2-7; D gene uncertain. The length of the CDR3 is 14 residues. Trimming removed 6 bases from V and 4 bases from J, with 16 bases in between. Germline V gene lookup returns CDR1 MNHEY and CDR2 SVGAGI. This chain's CDR3 is CASSFGPIGYEQYF. CDR3 DNA sequence: TGTGCCAGCAGCTTCGGCCCTATAGGGTACGAGCAGTACTTC.

This clonotype was detected a few times. The chain has TRBV28 and TRBJ2-3, with D possibly matching TRBD1 (5 bases). The CDR3 is 14 amino acids. Trimming cost V 6 bases and J 5 bases, with 15 bases left between them. Germline loops: CDR1 MDHEN, CDR2 SYDVKM. The CDR3 nucleotides read TGTGCCAGCAGCCCAGGGAACTGGATAGATACGCAGTATTTT. It specifies CASSPGNWIDTQYF.

This chain joins TRBV12-3 or TRBV12-4 and TRBJ2-7, with 9 bases identical to TRBD1. There are 14 residues in the CDR3. With 5 bases clipped from V and 6 bases from J, the junction kept 8 bases outside the gene matches. The CDR3 sequence is CASSPTGGASEQYF. CDR3 sequence (DNA): TGTGCCAGCAGTCCAACAGGGGGCGCATCCGAGCAGTACTTC.

Only a few counts were recorded for this clonotype. The V and J genes are TRBV7-6 and TRBJ2-4; D could derive from TRBD1 or TRBD2 (5 bases each). Germline V gene sequence: CDR1 SGHVS, CDR2 FNYEAQ. The CDR3 extends over 13 amino acids. The V and J ends lost 4 bases and 2 bases respectively, with 6 bases between them. CDR3 coding DNA: TGTGCCAGCAGCTGGGGACCCAAAAACATTCAGTACTTC. Translated: CASSWGPKNIQYF.

This clonotype came up a few times. CDR3: CSATPDRDLADTQYF. The CDR3 DNA sequence: TGCAGTGCCACACCGGACCGGGATCTTGCAGATACGCAGTATTTT. This rearrangement joins TRBV20-1 to TRBJ2-3; D may be TRBD2 (5 bases). This CDR3 spans 15 amino acids. V lost 6 bases and J lost 4, with 20 bases in between. Looked up from germline, CDR1 is DFQATT and CDR2 is SNEGSKA (reference sequence).

This clonotype was seen repeatedly, ten times or more. The chain carries TRBV12-3 or TRBV12-4 and TRBJ1-1; D uncertain. This CDR3 is 14 amino acids long. Deletions cut 11 bases from V and 1 base from J, with 17 bases between. CDR3 in amino acids: CAGRTLKGNTEAFF. The CDR3 DNA follows: TGTGCCGGCCGAACGCTCAAAGGGAACACTGAAGCTTTCTTT.

This chain uses TRBV4-1 with TRBJ2-7; 7 bases agree with TRBD1. Looked up from germline, CDR1 is MGHRA and CDR2 is YSYEKL. J lost 3 bases, V lost 1 base, and 12 bases had no gene match. This CDR3 has 17 residues. CDR3 sequence: CASSQVANGQGDYEQYF. The CDR3 DNA reads TGCGCCAGCAGCCAAGTGGCAAACGGGCAGGGGGACTACGAGCAGTACTTC.

The sample holds a few counts of this clonotype. This chain uses TRBV6-1 with TRBJ2-2, with D possibly being TRBD2 (5 bases). The CDR3 covers 14 residues. The V gene's germline CDR1 is MNHNS and CDR2 SASEGT. V was trimmed by 4 bases and J by 4 bases, leaving 10 bases between them. The CDR3 bases are TGTGCCAGCAGTGCCGGGGTTCCCACCGGGGAGCTGTTTTTT. It codes for CASSAGVPTGELFF.

The V gene is TRBV7-9, the J gene TRBJ2-1; D gene unclear. The germline V and J ends were trimmed by 1 base and 11 bases, with 9 bases remaining between them. The CDR3 has 12 amino acids. CDR1 is SEHNR, CDR2 FQNEAQ, per germline (reference sequence). In nucleotides, the CDR3 is TGTGCCAGCAGCTTAGTCAATGGCCAGCAGTTCTTC. Translating it yields CASSLVNGQQFF.

This clonotype was detected ten times or more. The chain joins TRBV7-8 to TRBJ2-7; D not resolved. Germline V gene sequence: CDR1 SGHVS, CDR2 FQNEAQ. V lost 3 bases and J 2 bases, leaving 11 bases between the germline ends. CDR3 length: 14 amino acids. CDR3 sequence: CASSLTDGPYEQYF. The CDR3 nucleotides read TGTGCCAGCAGCTTGACCGACGGGCCCTACGAGCAGTACTTC.

This clonotype was observed a few times. The chain carries TRBV24-1 and TRBJ2-1; 7 positions agree with TRBD2. J lost 3 bases, V lost 3 bases, and 4 bases had no gene match. This CDR3 is built from 15 residues. CDR1 KGHDR and CDR2 SFDVKD come from the germline V gene. The CDR3 is CATSDPRGVYNEQFF. The DNA for the CDR3 is TGTGCCACCAGTGATCCCCGGGGGGTCTACAATGAGCAGTTCTTC.

J is TRBJ2-5 and V is TRBV10-3; 8 bases fit TRBD2. The germline V gene encodes CDR1 ENHRY and CDR2 SYGVKD. This CDR3 comprises 12 residues. The ends lost 6 bases at V and 4 bases at J; junction bases unmatched: 1. CDR3: CAIRGLGETQYF. CDR3 coding DNA: TGTGCCATCAGGGGACTAGGAGAGACCCAGTACTTC.

This clonotype was seen many times. The chain recombines TRBV24-1 with TRBJ2-1; 7 bases match TRBD1. Germline CDR1 and CDR2: KGHDR and SFDVKD. The CDR3 consists of 16 residues. V was pared by 6 bases and J by 1 base, with 8 bases of the junction left unmatched. CDR3 in amino acids: CATSLGTAASYNEQFF. Here the CDR3 DNA reads TGTGCCACCAGTCTCGGGACAGCTGCTTCCTACAATGAGCAGTTCTTC.

This clonotype was detected only a few times. The chain combines TRBV18 with TRBJ1-6; D not certain. Germline V gene sequence: CDR1 KGHSH, CDR2 LQKENI. With 2 bases removed from V and 2 bases from J, the gap between germline ends came to 10 bases. CDR3 length: 16 residues. The CDR3 DNA sequence: TGTGCCAGCTCACCAGTGGCGGGAACCTATAATTCACCCCTCCACTTT. Protein: CASSPVAGTYNSPLHF.

This clonotype was seen a few times. The chain has TRBV3-1 and TRBJ2-5; 7 bases are a match to TRBD1. V was pared by 3 bases and J by 2 bases, with 12 bases of the junction left unmatched. Per the germline V gene, CDR1 is LGHDT and CDR2 is YNNKEL (reference sequence). CDR3 length: 17 residues. CDR3 protein: CASSHGQAQGPQETQYF. Here the CDR3 DNA reads TGTGCCAGCAGCCACGGACAGGCGCAAGGACCTCAAGAGACCCAGTACTTC.

The table lists this clonotype with a few counts. The chain has TRBV7-8 and TRBJ2-5, with D unresolved. CDR1 is SGHVS and CDR2 is FQNEAQ in the germline V gene. The CDR3 is 13 amino acids. V was clipped by 3 bases and J by 1 base, with 6 bases between them. The CDR3 DNA sequence: TGTGCCAGCAGCTTGAACAGCCAAGAGACCCAGTACTTC. It is translated as CASSLNSQETQYF.

This clonotype was detected ten times or more. The V call is TRBV12-3 or TRBV12-4, the J call TRBJ2-6; no reliable D call. The ends were cut back, 5 bases at V and 0 bases at J, with 8 bases in the middle. The CDR3 spans 15 residues. The CDR3 DNA reads as TGTGCCAGCAGTGTAATGGCCTCTGGGGCCAACGTCCTGACTTTC. Translated, it gives CASSVMASGANVLTF.